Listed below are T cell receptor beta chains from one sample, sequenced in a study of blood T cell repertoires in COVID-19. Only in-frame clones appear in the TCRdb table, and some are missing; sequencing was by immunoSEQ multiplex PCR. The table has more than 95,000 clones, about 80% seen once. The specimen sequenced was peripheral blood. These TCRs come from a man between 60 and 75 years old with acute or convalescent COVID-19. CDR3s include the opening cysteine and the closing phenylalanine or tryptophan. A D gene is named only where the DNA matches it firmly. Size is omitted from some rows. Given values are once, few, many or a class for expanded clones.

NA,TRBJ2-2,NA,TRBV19,TGTGCCACCTTGGGCAGGACGAACACCGGGGAGCTGTTTTTT,CATLGRTNTGELFF
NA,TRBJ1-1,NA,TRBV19,TGTGCCAGTAGTATAATGGAGGGACCCACTGAAGCTTTCTTT,CASSIMEGPTEAFF
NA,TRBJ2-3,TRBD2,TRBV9,TGTGCCAGCAGCGTCGGGGGGAGGCATACGCAGTATTTT,CASSVGGRHTQYF
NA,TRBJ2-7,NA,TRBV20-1,TGCAGTGCTAGTCCCGGGGTCTCCTACGAGCAGTACTTC,CSASPGVSYEQYF
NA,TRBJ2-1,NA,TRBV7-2,TGTGTAATCCAGGGGAAGAGGTACAATGAGCAGTTCTTC,CVIQGKRYNEQFF
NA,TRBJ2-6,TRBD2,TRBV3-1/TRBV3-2,TGTGCCAGCAGCCAGACTAGCGGGAGGGCCGTTGGGGCCAACGTCCTGACTTTC,CASSQTSGRAVGANVLTF
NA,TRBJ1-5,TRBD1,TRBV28,TGTGCCAGCAGTTCCCTACAGGGGCTTAATCAGCCCCAGCATTTT,CASSSLQGLNQPQHF
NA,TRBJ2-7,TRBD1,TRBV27,TGTGCCAGCAGTCTCGTACAGGGGACGGACGAGCAGTACTTC,CASSLVQGTDEQYF
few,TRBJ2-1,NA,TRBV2,TGTGCCAGCAGTGTGGACTCTTACAATGAGCAGTTCTTC,CASSVDSYNEQFF
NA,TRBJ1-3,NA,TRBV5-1,TGCGCCAGCAGCTTGGGTTACAGCTCTGGAAACACCATATATTTT,CASSLGYSSGNTIYF
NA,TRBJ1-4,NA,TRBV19,TGTGCCAGTAGTATCTTGGTGATTGGCGAAAAACTGTTTTTT,CASSILVIGEKLFF
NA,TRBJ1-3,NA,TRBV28,TGTGCCAGCAGTTACGGGGGGCAGGGCCGGTCTGGAAACACCATATATTTT,CASSYGGQGRSGNTIYF
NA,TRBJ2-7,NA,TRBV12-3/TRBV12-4,TGTGCCAGCAGTTTAGGGGGCCCCGAGCAGTACTTC,CASSLGGPEQYF
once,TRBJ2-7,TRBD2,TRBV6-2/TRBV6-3,TGTGCCAGCAGTTACTCGCCTCTCCGGACTAGCGGGAGTTACGAGCAGTACTTC,CASSYSPLRTSGSYEQYF
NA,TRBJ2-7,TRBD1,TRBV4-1,TGCGCCAGCAGCCAGGGGGACAGCTCCTACGAGCAGTACTTC,CASSQGDSSYEQYF
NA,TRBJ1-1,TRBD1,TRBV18,TGTGCCAGCTCTCCACGACAGGGTACAGCTTTCTTT,CASSPRQGTAFF
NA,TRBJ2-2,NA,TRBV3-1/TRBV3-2,TGTGCCAGCAGCCAAGATTGGAGGGACACCGGGGAGCTGTTTTTT,CASSQDWRDTGELFF
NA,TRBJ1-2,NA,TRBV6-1,TGTGCCAGCAGTGAACAGACAGACTATGGCTACACCTTC,CASSEQTDYGYTF
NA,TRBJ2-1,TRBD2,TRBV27,TGTGCCAGCAGCCCACCCCCAGGACTAGCGGGAGGGAGGTACAATGAGCAGTTCTTC,CASSPPPGLAGGRYNEQFF
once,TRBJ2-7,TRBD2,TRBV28,TGTGCCAGCAGAGCCAGCGGGAGTATCTACGAGCAGTACTTC,CASRASGSIYEQYF
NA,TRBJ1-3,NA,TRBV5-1,TGCGCCAGCAGCTTGGCCCCGGGAGGAAACACCATATATTTT,CASSLAPGGNTIYF
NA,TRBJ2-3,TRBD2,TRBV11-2,TGTGCCAGCAGCCACATAGCGGGAGCAACAGATACGCAGTATTTT,CASSHIAGATDTQYF
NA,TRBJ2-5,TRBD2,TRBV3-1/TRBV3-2,TGTGCCAGCAGCCCGGGACTAGCGGGCGCAGAGACCCAGTACTTC,CASSPGLAGAETQYF
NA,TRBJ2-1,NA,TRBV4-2,TGTGCCAGCAGCCCCGAAGTTAGCTCCTACAATGAGCAGTTCTTC,CASSPEVSSYNEQFF
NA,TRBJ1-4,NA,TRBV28,TGTGCCAGCAGTTTGCCGACGGGTGAAAAACTGTTTTTT,CASSLPTGEKLFF
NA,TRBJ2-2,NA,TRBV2,TGTGCCAGCGGTAGAGCCGGGGAGCTGTTTTTT,CASGRAGELFF
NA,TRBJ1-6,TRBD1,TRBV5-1,TGCGCCAGCAGCGAAGGGACAGGGGGGAATTCACCCCTCCACTTT,CASSEGTGGNSPLHF
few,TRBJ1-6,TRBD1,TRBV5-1,TGCGCCAGCAGCCTACAGACAGGGGATTCACCCCTCCACTTT,CASSLQTGDSPLHF
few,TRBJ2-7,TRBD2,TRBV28,TGTGCCAGCAGTTTATCCCCGCTAGCGGGGCCCGACGAGCAGTACTTC,CASSLSPLAGPDEQYF
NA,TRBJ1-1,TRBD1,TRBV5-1,TGCGCCAGCAGCTCGGGACAGGGATTGAACACTGAAGCTTTCTTT,CASSSGQGLNTEAFF
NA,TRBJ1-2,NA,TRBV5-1,TGCGCCAGCAGCCCCATGGACAGCGCTGTGGGGGGCTACACCTTC,CASSPMDSAVGGYTF
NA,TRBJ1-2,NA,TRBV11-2,TGTGCCAGCAGCTTAGGAGCCCGACCAACTACTAACTATGGCTACACCTTC,CASSLGARPTTNYGYTF
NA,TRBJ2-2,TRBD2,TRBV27,TGTGCCAGCACCTGGACTAGCGGATACACCGGGGAGCTGTTTTTT,CASTWTSGYTGELFF
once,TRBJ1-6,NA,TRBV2,TGTGCCAGCAGTGATCGGTCGAATTCACCCCTCCACTTT,CASSDRSNSPLHF
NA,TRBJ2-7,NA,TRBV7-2,TGTGCCAGCAGCTTGGGGCCGATTTACGAGCAGTACTTC,CASSLGPIYEQYF
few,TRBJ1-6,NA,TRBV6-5,TGTGCCAGCAGTTACTCTGCGGTAAAGGATTCACCCCTCCACTTT,CASSYSAVKDSPLHF
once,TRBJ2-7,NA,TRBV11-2,TGTGCCAGCAGCTTAGTCTTGACTTCCGAGCAGTACTTC,CASSLVLTSEQYF
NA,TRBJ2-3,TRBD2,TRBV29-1,TGCAGCGTTGTCGGGGGGGAAACAGATACGCAGTATTTT,CSVVGGETDTQYF
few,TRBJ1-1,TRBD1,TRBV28,TGTGCCAGCAATAAACCAGGGGGGATTGAAGCTTTCTTT,CASNKPGGIEAFF
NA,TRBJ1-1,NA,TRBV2,TGTGCCAGCCAAACGGGAGGGTCGGGGACTGAAGCTTTCTTT,CASQTGGSGTEAFF
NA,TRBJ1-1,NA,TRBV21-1,TGTGCCAGCAGCAAAGTCGCCGGTGAAGCTTTCTTT,CASSKVAGEAFF
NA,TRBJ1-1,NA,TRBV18,TGTGCCAGCTCACCATTTAGGGGTGACACTGAAGCTTTCTTT,CASSPFRGDTEAFF
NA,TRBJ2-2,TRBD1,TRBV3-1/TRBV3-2,TGTGCCAGCAGCCGACAGGGGGCGGACGGGGAGCTGTTTTTT,CASSRQGADGELFF
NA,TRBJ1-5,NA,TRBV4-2,TGTGCCAGCAGCTCATCACCCATGTCGGGCAATCAGCCCCAGCATTTT,CASSSSPMSGNQPQHF
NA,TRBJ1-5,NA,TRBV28,TGTGCCAGCAGTTTAGAGGAGGGCAGGCCTAATCAGCCCCAGCATTTT,CASSLEEGRPNQPQHF
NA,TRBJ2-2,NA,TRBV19,TGTGCCAGTAGTATCAGTGGGGGGACCGGGGAGCTGTTTTTT,CASSISGGTGELFF
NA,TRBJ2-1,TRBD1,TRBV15,TGTGCCACCAGCACCCGGTCGACAGGGATTGAGCAGTTCTTC,CATSTRSTGIEQFF
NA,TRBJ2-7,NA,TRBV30,TGTGCCTGGAGCCTAGAACGAGTACGGGAGCAGTACTTC,CAWSLERVREQYF
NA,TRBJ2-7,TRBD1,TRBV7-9,TGTGCCAGCAGCTCCTGGACAGGAGCTTACGAGCAGTACTTC,CASSSWTGAYEQYF
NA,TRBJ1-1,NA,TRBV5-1,TGCGCCAGCAGCTTGGAGCAAGACACTGAAGCTTTCTTT,CASSLEQDTEAFF
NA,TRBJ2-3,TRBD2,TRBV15,TGTGCCACCAGCAGAGGCCCTAGCGGGAGCACAGATACGCAGTATTTT,CATSRGPSGSTDTQYF
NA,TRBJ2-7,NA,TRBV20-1,TGCAGTGCTGGTGGGGAGTGGGAGCAGTACTTC,CSAGGEWEQYF
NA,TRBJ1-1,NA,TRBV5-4,TGTGCCAGCAGCTTTTGGACAGCGATGAACACTGAAGCTTTCTTT,CASSFWTAMNTEAFF
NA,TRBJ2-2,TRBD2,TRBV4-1,TGCGCCAGCAGCCAAGTTCTAGCGGGAACCGGGGAGCTGTTTTTT,CASSQVLAGTGELFF
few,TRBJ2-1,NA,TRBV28,TGTGCCAGCAGTTTCGGCGGGCGGGACTGGTACAATGAGCAGTTCTTC,CASSFGGRDWYNEQFF
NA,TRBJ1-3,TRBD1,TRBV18,TGTGCCAGCTCACCGGGACAGTACTCTGGAAACACCATATATTTT,CASSPGQYSGNTIYF
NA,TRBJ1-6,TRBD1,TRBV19,TGTGCCACCACGGACAGGGGCCCTCGCGGGGGATCACCCCTCCACTTT,CATTDRGPRGGSPLHF
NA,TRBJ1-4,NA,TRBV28,TGTGCCAGCAGCTCGCGGTTAAGGCGGGGGGAAGGGGAAAAACTGTTTTTT,CASSSRLRRGEGEKLFF